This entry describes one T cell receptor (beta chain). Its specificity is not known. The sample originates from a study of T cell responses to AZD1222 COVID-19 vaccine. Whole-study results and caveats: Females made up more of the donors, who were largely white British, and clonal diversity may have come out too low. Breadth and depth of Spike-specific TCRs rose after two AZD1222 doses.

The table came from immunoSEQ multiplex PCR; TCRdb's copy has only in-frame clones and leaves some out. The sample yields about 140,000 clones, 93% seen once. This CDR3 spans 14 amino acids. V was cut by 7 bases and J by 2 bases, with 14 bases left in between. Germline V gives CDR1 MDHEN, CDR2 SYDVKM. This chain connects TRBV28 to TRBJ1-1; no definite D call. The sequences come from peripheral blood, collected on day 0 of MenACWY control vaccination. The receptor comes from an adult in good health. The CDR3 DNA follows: TGTGCCAGCATAGAACCACCCTATAACACTGAAGCTTTCTTT. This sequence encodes CASIEPPYNTEAFF.